What follows describes a single T cell receptor (beta chain). The data are from a study of human versus mouse CDR3 diversity and MHC coevolution. Trimming took 6 bases from V and 4 from J, leaving 10 bases between them. Germline V gene data show CDR1 as LNHNV and CDR2 as YYDKDF (reference sequence). The CDR3 covers 13 residues. The method was immunoSEQ multiplex PCR; TCRdb's version includes in-frame clones alone and lacks a portion of them. The profile shows 86,000 or so clones, roughly 95% of them singletons. This clonotype was sampled from a person aged 25 to 75 in good health. Input material: naive CD4+ T cells from blood. Subset: CD45RO-negative CD62L-positive naive CD4 T cells. The chain is built from TRBV15 and TRBJ2-1; possible D gene TRBD1, 7 bases. The CDR3 DNA reads TGTGCCACCAGGGGGGGACAGTACAATGAGCAGTTCTTC. Protein sequence: CATRGGQYNEQFF.